Given below is one T cell receptor (beta chain) in context. The antigen remains undetermined. This specimen comes from a study of cytomegalovirus exposure and HLA in healthy donors. For the study at large: Caucasian-associated ancestry cluster membership applied to approximately 80% of a few hundred genotyped donors. Overall study results and limits: Immune exposure data for these donors was limited to CMV serostatus. A later analysis appeared to link common viral pathogens to several of the most significant clusters. One cluster of highly shared sequence variants probably arose as a sequencing artifact.

The PCR ran on 60 Vbeta and 13 Jbeta primers. Clones were read by immunoSEQ multiplex PCR, and TCRdb kept only the in-frame ones, dropping some. Of 72,000 or so clones in the sample, around 78% are singletons; the top ten hold about 8%. The CDR3 spans 15 residues. Germline V CDR1 and CDR2: MGHRA, YSYEKL. The V end lost 0 bases, the J end lost 6 bases, and 12 bases lay between the germline ends. The chain recombines TRBV4-1 with TRBJ2-1; a possible D gene is TRBD2 (6 bases). Material for sequencing was PBMCs. The receptor was isolated from a man aged 18 to 35 in good health and CMV-seropositive. For the CDR3, the DNA is TGCGCCAGCAGCCAAGACGGGAGTCCCCTCAATGAGCAGTTCTTC. Amino acids: CASSQDGSPLNEQFF.